The present TCR beta chain was sequenced within a study of response to subunit inactivated influenza vaccine. Worth noting for this clonotype: Its antigen is still unknown.

MiXCR, run by TCRdb on the RT-PCR reads, gives a single entry per CDR3 protein. Here the sample spans over 650,000 distinct CDR3 sequences, less than 20% being singletons. Points from the study as a whole: Authors suggested few new T cells are recruited by each seasonal influenza vaccination.

This sequence originates from a man in his forties or fifties who received an inactivated influenza vaccine. This specimen was PBMCs from blood, taken roughly 5 days after vaccination.

DNA of the CDR3: TGTGCCAGCAGCCCAGGGAGTTTGGGCACCGGGGAGCTGTTTTTT. This gives the protein CASSPGSLGTGELFF. The chain joins TRBV5-6 to TRBJ2-2; D possibly uses TRBD1 or TRBD2 (5 bases each). The CDR3 consists of 15 residues. V lost 4 bases and J lost 4, with 14 bases in between. Germline CDR1 reads SGHDT; CDR2 reads YYEEEE.